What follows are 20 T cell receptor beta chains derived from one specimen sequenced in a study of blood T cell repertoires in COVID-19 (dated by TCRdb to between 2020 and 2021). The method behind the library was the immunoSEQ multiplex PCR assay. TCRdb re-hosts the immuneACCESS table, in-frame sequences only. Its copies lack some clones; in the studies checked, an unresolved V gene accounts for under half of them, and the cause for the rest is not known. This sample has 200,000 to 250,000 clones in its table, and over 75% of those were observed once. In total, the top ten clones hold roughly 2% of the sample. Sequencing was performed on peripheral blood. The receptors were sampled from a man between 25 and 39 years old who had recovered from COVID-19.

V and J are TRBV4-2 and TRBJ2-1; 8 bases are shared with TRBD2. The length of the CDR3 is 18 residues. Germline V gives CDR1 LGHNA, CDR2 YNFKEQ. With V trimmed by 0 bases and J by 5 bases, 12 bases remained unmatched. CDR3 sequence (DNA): TGTGCCAGCAGCCAAGATGTCCGGCGCGGGGGGCACCACAATGAGCAGTTCTTC. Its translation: CASSQDVRRGGHHNEQFF.

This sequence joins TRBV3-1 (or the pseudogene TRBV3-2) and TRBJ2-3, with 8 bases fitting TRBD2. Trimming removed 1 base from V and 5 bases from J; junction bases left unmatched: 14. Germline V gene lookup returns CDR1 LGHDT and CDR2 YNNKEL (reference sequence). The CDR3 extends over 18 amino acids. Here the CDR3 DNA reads TGTGCCAGCAGCCAAGGATCCCTCAGCGGGGGAGGCGAAGATACGCAGTATTTT. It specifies CASSQGSLSGGGEDTQYF.

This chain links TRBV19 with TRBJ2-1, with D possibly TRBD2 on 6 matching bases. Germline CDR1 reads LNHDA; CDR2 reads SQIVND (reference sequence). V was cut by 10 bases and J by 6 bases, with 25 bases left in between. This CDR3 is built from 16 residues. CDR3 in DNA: TGTGCCACCCGTCAGGTGGAGCGTTCCGGGGGCAATGAGCAGTTCTTC. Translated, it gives CATRQVERSGGNEQFF.

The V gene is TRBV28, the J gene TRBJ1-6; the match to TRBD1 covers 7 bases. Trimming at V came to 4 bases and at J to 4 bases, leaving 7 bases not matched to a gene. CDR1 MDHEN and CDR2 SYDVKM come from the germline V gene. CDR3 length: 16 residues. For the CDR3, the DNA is TGTGCCAGCAGTTCTCCCGACAGGGCGTATAATTCACCCCTCCACTTT. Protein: CASSSPDRAYNSPLHF. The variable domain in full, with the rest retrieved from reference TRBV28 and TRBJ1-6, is DVKVTQSSRYLVKRTGEKVFLECVQDMDHENMFWYRQDPGLGLRLIYFSYDVKMKEKGDIPEGYSVSREKKERFSLILESASTNQTSMYLCASSSPDRAYNSPLHFGNGTRLTVT.

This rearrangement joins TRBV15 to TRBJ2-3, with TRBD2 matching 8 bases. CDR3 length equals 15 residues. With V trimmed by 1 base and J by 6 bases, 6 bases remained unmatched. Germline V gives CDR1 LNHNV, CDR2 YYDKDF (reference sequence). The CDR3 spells CATSRAGGPLDTQYF. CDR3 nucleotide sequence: TGTGCCACCAGCAGAGCGGGGGGGCCGTTGGATACGCAGTATTTT.

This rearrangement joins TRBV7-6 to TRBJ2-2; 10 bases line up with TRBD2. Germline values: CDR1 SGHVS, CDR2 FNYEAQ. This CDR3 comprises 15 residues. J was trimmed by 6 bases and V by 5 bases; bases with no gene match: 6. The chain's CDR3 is CASSTPGLAPGELFF. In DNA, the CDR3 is TGTGCCAGCAGCACCCCGGGACTAGCGCCCGGGGAGCTGTTTTTT.

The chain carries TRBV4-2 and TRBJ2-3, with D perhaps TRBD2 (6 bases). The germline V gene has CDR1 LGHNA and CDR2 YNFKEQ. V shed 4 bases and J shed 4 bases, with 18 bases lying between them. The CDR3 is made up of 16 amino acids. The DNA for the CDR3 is TGTGCCAGCAGCCTGGGCGAAACTAGCTCCCCAGATACGCAGTATTTT. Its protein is CASSLGETSSPDTQYF.

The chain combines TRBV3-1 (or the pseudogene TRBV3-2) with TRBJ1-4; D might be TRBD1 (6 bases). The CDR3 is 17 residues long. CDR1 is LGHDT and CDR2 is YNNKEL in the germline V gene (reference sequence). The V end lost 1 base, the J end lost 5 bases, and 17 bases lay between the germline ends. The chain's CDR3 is CASSQAPGTTKNEKLFF. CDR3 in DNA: TGTGCCAGCAGCCAAGCCCCCGGGACAACTAAAAATGAAAAACTGTTTTTT.

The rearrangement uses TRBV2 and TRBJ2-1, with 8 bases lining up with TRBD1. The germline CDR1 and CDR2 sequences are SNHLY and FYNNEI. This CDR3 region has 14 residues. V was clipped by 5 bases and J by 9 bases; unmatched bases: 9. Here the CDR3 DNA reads TGTGCCAGCAGTCCACAGGGGGTTTGGGGTGAGCAGTTCTTC. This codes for CASSPQGVWGEQFF.

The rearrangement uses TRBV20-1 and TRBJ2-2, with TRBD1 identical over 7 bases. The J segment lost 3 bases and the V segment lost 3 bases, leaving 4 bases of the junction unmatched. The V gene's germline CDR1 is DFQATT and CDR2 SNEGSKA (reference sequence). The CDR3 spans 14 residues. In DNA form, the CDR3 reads TGCAGTGCTAGTGGGACAGAGGACACCGGGGAGCTGTTTTTT. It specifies CSASGTEDTGELFF.

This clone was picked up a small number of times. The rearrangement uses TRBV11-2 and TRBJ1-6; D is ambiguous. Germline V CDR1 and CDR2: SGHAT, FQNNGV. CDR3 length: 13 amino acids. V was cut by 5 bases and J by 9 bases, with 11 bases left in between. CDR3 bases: TGTGCCAGCAGCCGCGGCGCTATTTCACCCCTCCACTTT. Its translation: CASSRGAISPLHF.

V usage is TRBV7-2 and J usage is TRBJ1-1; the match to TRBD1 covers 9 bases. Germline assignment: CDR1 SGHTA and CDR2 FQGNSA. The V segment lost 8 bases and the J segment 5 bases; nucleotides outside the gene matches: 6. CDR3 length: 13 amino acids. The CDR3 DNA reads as TGTGCCAGCGCGACAGGGGGGTCGACTGAAGCTTTCTTT. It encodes CASATGGSTEAFF.

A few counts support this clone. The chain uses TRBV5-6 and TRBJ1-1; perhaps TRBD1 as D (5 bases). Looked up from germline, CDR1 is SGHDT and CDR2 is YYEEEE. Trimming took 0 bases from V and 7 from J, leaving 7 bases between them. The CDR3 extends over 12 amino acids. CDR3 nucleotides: TGTGCCAGCAGCTTGGCCGGGGGTGAAGCTTTCTTT. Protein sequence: CASSLAGGEAFF.

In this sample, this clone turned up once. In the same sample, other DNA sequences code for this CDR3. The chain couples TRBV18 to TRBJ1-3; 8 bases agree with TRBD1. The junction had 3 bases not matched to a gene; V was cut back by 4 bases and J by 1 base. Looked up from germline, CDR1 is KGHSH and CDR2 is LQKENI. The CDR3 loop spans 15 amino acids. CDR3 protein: CASSRQGKSGNTIYF. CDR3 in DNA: TGTGCCAGCTCACGACAGGGGAAATCTGGAAACACCATATATTTT.

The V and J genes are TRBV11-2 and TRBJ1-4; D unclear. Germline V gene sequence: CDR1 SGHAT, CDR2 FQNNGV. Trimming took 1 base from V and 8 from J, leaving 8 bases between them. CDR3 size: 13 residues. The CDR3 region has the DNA TGTGCCAGCAGCTTAGGTGTCGTGGAAAAACTGTTTTTT. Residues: CASSLGVVEKLFF.

The CDR3 DNA is TGCGCCAGCAGCCTGGACACTGAGCAGTTCTTC. Translation: CASSLDTEQFF. The chain uses TRBV5-1 and TRBJ2-1; D is perhaps TRBD1 (5 bases). The CDR3 totals 11 residues. Germline V gives CDR1 SGHRS, CDR2 YFSETQ. Trimming stripped 4 bases from V and 9 bases from J, with 8 bases between. The full variable domain, with the rest looked up from reference TRBV5-1 and TRBJ2-1, is KAGVTQTPRYLIKTRGQQVTLSCSPISGHRSVSWYQQTPGQGLQFLFEYFSETQRNKGNFPGRFSGRQFSNSRSEMNVSTLELGDSALYLCASSLDTEQFFGPGTRLTVL.

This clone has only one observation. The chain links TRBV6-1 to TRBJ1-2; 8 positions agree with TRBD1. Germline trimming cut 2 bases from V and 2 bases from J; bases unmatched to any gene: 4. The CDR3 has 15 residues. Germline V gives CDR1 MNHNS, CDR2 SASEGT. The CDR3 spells CASSEFQGANYGYTF. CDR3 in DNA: TGTGCCAGCAGTGAATTTCAGGGGGCCAACTATGGCTACACCTTC.

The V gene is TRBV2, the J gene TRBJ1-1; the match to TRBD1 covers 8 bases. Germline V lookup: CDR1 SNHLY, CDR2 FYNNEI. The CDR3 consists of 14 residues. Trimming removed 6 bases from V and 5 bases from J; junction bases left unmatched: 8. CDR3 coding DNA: TGTGCCAGCAGCGATCAGGGGGCTCGAACTGAAGCTTTCTTT. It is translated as CASSDQGARTEAFF.

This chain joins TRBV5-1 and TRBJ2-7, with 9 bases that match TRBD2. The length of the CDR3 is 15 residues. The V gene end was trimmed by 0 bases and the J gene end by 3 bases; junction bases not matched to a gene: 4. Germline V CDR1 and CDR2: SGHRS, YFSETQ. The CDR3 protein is CASSLGGGGGYEQYF. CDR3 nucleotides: TGCGCCAGCAGCTTGGGCGGCGGGGGGGGCTACGAGCAGTACTTC.

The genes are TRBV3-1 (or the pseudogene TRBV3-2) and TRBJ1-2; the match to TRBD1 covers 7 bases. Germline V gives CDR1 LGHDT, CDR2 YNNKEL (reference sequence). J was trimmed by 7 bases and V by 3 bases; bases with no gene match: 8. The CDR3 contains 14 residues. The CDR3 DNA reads TGTGCCAGCAGCCAGAAGACAGGGTTGTTTGGCTACACCTTC. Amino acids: CASSQKTGLFGYTF.